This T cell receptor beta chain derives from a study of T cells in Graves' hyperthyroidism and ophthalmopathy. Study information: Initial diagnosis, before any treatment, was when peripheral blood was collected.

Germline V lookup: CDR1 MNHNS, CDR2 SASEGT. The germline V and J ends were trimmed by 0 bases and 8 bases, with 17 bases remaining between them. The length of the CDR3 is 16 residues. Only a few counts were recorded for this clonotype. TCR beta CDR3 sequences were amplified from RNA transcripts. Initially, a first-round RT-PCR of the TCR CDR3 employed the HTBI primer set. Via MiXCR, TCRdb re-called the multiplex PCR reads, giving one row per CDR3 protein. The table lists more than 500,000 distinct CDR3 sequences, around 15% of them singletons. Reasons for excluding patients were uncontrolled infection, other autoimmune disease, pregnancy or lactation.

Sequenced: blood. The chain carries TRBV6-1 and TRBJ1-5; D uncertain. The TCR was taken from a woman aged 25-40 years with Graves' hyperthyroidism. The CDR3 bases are TGTGCCAGCAGTGAAGCCGTTTCGGCCCTTGTGAAGCCCCAGCATTTT. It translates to CASSEAVSALVKPQHF.